Below, 20 T cell receptor beta chains from the same sample are listed, as sequenced in a study of CD8+ T cells in alopecia areata. Once RNA had been extracted, it was reverse transcribed into cDNA to act as the sequencing template. Data came from immunoSEQ multiplex PCR; TCRdb stores just in-frame clones and leaves some out. The sample has 200,000 to 250,000 clones; 65% to 70% are singletons. The sample in question was CD4+ T cells sorted from blood, obtained at week 0. The receptors were sampled from a human donor with alopecia areata.

This clone came up a few times. The chain couples TRBV19 to TRBJ2-4; D gene unclear. The CDR3 has 15 amino acids. The V end lost 4 bases, the J end lost 0 bases, and 10 bases lay between the germline ends. From germline, CDR1 is LNHDA and CDR2 SQIVND (reference sequence). CDR3 DNA: TGTGCCAGTAGTACAGAGGACGGAGCCAAAAACATTCAGTACTTC. It codes for CASSTEDGAKNIQYF.

This clone was seen repeatedly, ten times or more. DNA of the CDR3: TGCAGCGCGGAAGCTGGGGCCAACGTCCTGACTTTC. Its translation: CSAEAGANVLTF. This sequence joins TRBV29-1 and TRBJ2-6; D is undetermined. CDR3 length: 12 amino acids. Germline CDR1 SQVTM, CDR2 ANQGSEA. Trimming removed 7 bases from V and 2 bases from J, with 6 bases in between.

This chain joins TRBV29-1 and TRBJ1-2; 9 bases line up with TRBD1. Germline V lookup: CDR1 SQVTM, CDR2 ANQGSEA. The V and J ends lost 6 bases and 6 bases, in that order; junction bases with no gene match: 8. The CDR3 totals 13 residues. For the CDR3, the DNA is TGCAGCGTAGTCCGGGACAGGGATGATGGCTACACCTTC. It encodes CSVVRDRDDGYTF.

V gene TRBV29-1 combines with J gene TRBJ2-1, with TRBD1 as a possible D gene (6 bases). This CDR3 contains 13 residues. Trimming took off 6 bases at V and 3 bases at J, with 12 bases between the two ends. The germline V gene has CDR1 SQVTM and CDR2 ANQGSEA. CDR3: CSVGHNFYNEQFF. The DNA for the CDR3 is TGCAGCGTGGGACATAATTTCTACAATGAGCAGTTCTTC.

J is TRBJ2-5 and V is TRBV29-1; D is tentatively TRBD1 or TRBD2 (6 bases each). The germline CDR1 and CDR2 sequences are SQVTM and ANQGSEA. This CDR3 spans 13 amino acids. V was cut by 5 bases and J by 4 bases, with 14 bases left in between. CDR3 in DNA: TGCAGCGTTCGTCGCGGAGGGGGAGAGACCCAGTACTTC. Translation: CSVRRGGGETQYF.

The chain has TRBV30 and TRBJ1-1; D is undetermined. Between the trimmed V and J ends, which lost 2 bases and 4 bases, there was a span of 8 bases. Germline CDR1 is GTSNPN and CDR2 is SVGIG (reference sequence). The CDR3 length is 12 residues. Written as DNA, the CDR3 is TGTGCCTGGAGTTTCAGCCGCACTGAAGCTTTCTTT. Encoded protein: CAWSFSRTEAFF.

The chain employs TRBV5-1 and TRBJ2-5, with TRBD2 identical over 11 bases. CDR3 length: 14 amino acids. Germline lookup yields CDR1 SGHRS and CDR2 YFSETQ. Unmatched junction bases numbered 4, after V lost 4 bases and J lost 5 bases. CDR3: CASSPSGGRETQYF. The CDR3 DNA reads as TGCGCCAGCAGCCCTAGCGGGGGGCGGGAGACCCAGTACTTC.

This chain joins TRBV27 and TRBJ1-6, with unresolved D. The CDR3 totals 15 residues. Trimming removed 6 bases at V and 2 bases at J, with 11 bases between. The germline CDR1 and CDR2 sequences are MNHEY and SMNVEV (reference sequence). The CDR3 spells CASRESGAYNSPLHF. In nucleotides, the CDR3 is TGTGCCAGCAGGGAGAGCGGCGCCTATAATTCACCCCTCCACTTT.

The rearrangement joins TRBV2 to TRBJ1-2; D unclear. The CDR3 runs 14 residues. V dropped 7 bases and J dropped 0 bases, with 12 bases sitting between them. CDR1 is SNHLY, CDR2 FYNNEI, per germline. CDR3 coding DNA: TGTGCCAGCACCATGGGGAGTACTAACTATGGCTACACCTTC. Protein sequence: CASTMGSTNYGYTF.

This clone was counted a single time. The V call is TRBV29-1, the J call TRBJ2-7, with D hard to call. Trimming shortened V by 3 bases and J by 3 bases, and 9 bases separated the two germline ends. Looked up from germline, CDR1 is SQVTM and CDR2 is ANQGSEA. The CDR3 runs to 12 residues. As DNA, the CDR3 is TGCAGCGTTGAGGTGCAGAACTACGAGCAGTACTTC. This translates into CSVEVQNYEQYF.

The CDR3 loop reads CSVIQGSYEQYF. CDR3 in DNA: TGCAGCGTAATACAGGGATCCTACGAGCAGTACTTC. This chain uses TRBV29-1 with TRBJ2-7; perhaps TRBD1 as D (6 bases). Trimming took 6 bases from V and 1 from J, leaving 10 bases between them. This CDR3 has 12 residues. Germline V CDR1 and CDR2: SQVTM, ANQGSEA.

The chain combines TRBV5-1 with TRBJ2-1; possibly TRBD1 for D (6 bases). Germline CDR1 and CDR2: SGHRS and YFSETQ. The V gene lost 2 bases and the J gene lost 0 bases, with 12 bases spanning the gap. The CDR3 contains 16 residues. The CDR3 loop reads CASSFRQEYSYNEQFF. The CDR3 region has the DNA TGCGCCAGCAGCTTCCGACAGGAATACTCCTACAATGAGCAGTTCTTC.

The V call is TRBV5-1, the J call TRBJ2-6; a possible D gene is TRBD1 (6 bases). The CDR3 spans 16 residues. Trimming cost V 5 bases and J 2 bases, with 14 bases left between them. Germline values: CDR1 SGHRS, CDR2 YFSETQ. The CDR3 sequence: CASRFDSGAGANVLTF. In nucleotides, the CDR3 is TGCGCCAGCAGATTCGATTCAGGGGCTGGGGCCAACGTCCTGACTTTC.

V and J are TRBV29-1 and TRBJ1-2; possibly TRBD1 for D (5 bases). Trimming removed 4 bases at V and 1 base at J, with 16 bases between. CDR1 is SQVTM, CDR2 ANQGSEA, per germline. The CDR3 contains 15 residues. CDR3 in DNA: TGCAGCGTTGGAGGTGGGACCGATAATAACTATGGCTACACCTTC. Translated, it gives CSVGGGTDNNYGYTF. The full variable domain, completed using reference TRBV29-1 and TRBJ1-2, is SAVISQKPSRDICQRGTSLTIQCQVDSQVTMMFWYRQQPGQSLTLIATANQGSEATYESGFVIDKFPISRPNLTFSTLTVSNMSPEDSSIYLCSVGGGTDNNYGYTFGSGTRLTVV.

The sample holds many counts of this clone. The J gene is TRBJ2-5, the V gene TRBV6-1, with 8 positions matching TRBD2. In germline, CDR1 is MNHNS, CDR2 SASEGT. This CDR3 contains 16 residues. V gave up 4 bases and J gave up 2 bases; unmatched junction bases: 9. The CDR3 here is CASSAWRGAPQETQYF. The DNA for the CDR3 is TGTGCCAGCAGTGCCTGGCGGGGGGCACCGCAAGAGACCCAGTACTTC.

The gene calls are TRBV30 and TRBJ1-3, with D possibly being TRBD1 (6 bases). This CDR3 is 14 amino acids long. V was clipped by 5 bases and J by 1 base, with 12 bases between them. CDR1 and CDR2 (germline): GTSNPN, SVGIG (reference sequence). The CDR3 protein is CAWGRGGSGNTIYF. CDR3 DNA: TGTGCCTGGGGCCGAGGGGGTTCTGGAAACACCATATATTTT.

The chain is built from TRBV13 and TRBJ2-3; 7 bases agree with TRBD1. Germline CDR1 is PRHDT and CDR2 is FYEKMQ (reference sequence). V lost 5 bases and J lost 0; bases outside the gene matches: 8. CDR3 length: 16 residues. DNA of the CDR3: TGTGCCAGCAGCGCCCGGGACAGCTATAGCACAGATACGCAGTATTTT. It is translated as CASSARDSYSTDTQYF.

This chain connects TRBV5-1 to TRBJ2-3; D is ambiguous. This CDR3 contains 12 residues. Germline CDR1 and CDR2: SGHRS and YFSETQ. Trimming removed 2 bases from V and 2 bases from J, with 3 bases in between. This CDR3 is CASSFLTDTQYF. DNA of the CDR3: TGCGCCAGCAGCTTCCTCACAGATACGCAGTATTTT.

The chain joins TRBV25-1 to TRBJ2-3, with D perhaps TRBD2 (7 bases). Trimming removed 5 bases at V and 1 base at J, with 13 bases between. The CDR3 runs 15 residues. Germline assignment: CDR1 MGHDK and CDR2 SYGVNS. The CDR3 loop is CASSPGGRGTDTQYF. In nucleotides, the CDR3 is TGTGCCAGCAGTCCGGGGGGCAGGGGCACAGATACGCAGTATTTT.

The chain employs TRBV30 and TRBJ1-6, with 7 positions matching TRBD1. Losses at the gene ends were 1 base for V and 4 bases for J; bases not matched to a gene: 1. This CDR3 has 14 amino acids. Germline CDR1 reads GTSNPN; CDR2 reads SVGIG (reference sequence). CDR3 sequence: CAWSEGQYNSPLHF. In nucleotides, the CDR3 is TGTGCCTGGAGTGAGGGACAGTATAATTCACCCCTCCACTTT.